These T cell receptor beta chains were read from a single sample in a study of beta chain features in type 1 diabetes. Assay: immunoSEQ multiplex PCR; the TCRdb copy retains only in-frame clones and omits some. Counted here are about 240,000 clones, 25% to 30% occurring once; the ten biggest clones make up 3.5% to 4.5%. Sequenced material: central memory CD4+ T cells from blood. The source of these receptors is a man younger than 40 in good health. CDR3s include the opening cysteine and the closing phenylalanine or tryptophan. D genes are given only for firm matches. Only some rows state a clone size, as once, few, many or a class for expanded clones.

d_call j_call clone_size v_call cdr3_aa cdr3_nt
NA TRBJ1-5 few TRBV30 CAWSIGAGRQPQHF TGTGCCTGGAGTATCGGGGCAGGACGTCAGCCCCAGCATTTT
NA TRBJ1-1 NA TRBV30 CAWSVAVNTEAFF TGTGCCTGGAGTGTTGCAGTTAACACTGAAGCTTTCTTT
NA TRBJ2-1 few TRBV20-1 CSARDGNEQFF TGCAGTGCTAGAGATGGCAATGAGCAGTTCTTC
NA TRBJ1-5 few TRBV2 CASSEEQGNQPQHF TGTGCCAGCAGTGAAGAACAGGGCAATCAGCCCCAGCATTTT
NA TRBJ2-7 many TRBV28 CASSRTVYEQYF TGTGCCAGCAGCCGGACAGTCTACGAGCAGTACTTC
NA TRBJ2-7 few TRBV28 CASRPPQTTPYEQYF TGTGCCAGCAGGCCACCCCAAACCACTCCTTACGAGCAGTACTTC
NA TRBJ2-5 NA TRBV5-4 CASTDGAGTGETQYF TGTGCCAGCACCGATGGGGCAGGTACCGGGGAGACCCAGTACTTC
NA TRBJ2-7 few TRBV5-1 CASSLSGSSYEQYF TGCGCCAGCAGCTTGTCCGGAAGCTCCTACGAGCAGTACTTC
TRBD1 TRBJ1-2 NA TRBV6-5 CASSSWTGKAGYTF TGTGCCAGCAGCTCCTGGACAGGGAAGGCGGGCTACACCTTC
TRBD1 TRBJ2-7 NA TRBV7-9 CASSQGDRGPSSYEQYF TGTGCCAGCAGCCAGGGGGACAGGGGTCCCAGCTCCTACGAGCAGTACTTC
NA TRBJ2-7 NA TRBV25-1 CASSEFARVGEQYF TGTGCCAGCAGTGAATTCGCGAGGGTCGGCGAGCAGTACTTC
TRBD2 TRBJ2-5 few TRBV18 CASSRGGRYQETQYF TGTGCCAGCTCCCGCGGCGGGAGGTATCAAGAGACCCAGTACTTC
NA TRBJ2-3 NA TRBV28 CASSPTTTDTQYF TGTGCCAGCAGCCCTACGACCACAGATACGCAGTATTTT
NA TRBJ2-5 NA TRBV5-1 CASSLVGQYQETQYF TGCGCCAGCAGCTTGGTGGGGCAGTACCAAGAGACCCAGTACTTC
TRBD1 TRBJ1-2 NA TRBV6-5 CASSYSGTGNYGYTF TGTGCCAGCAGTTACTCTGGGACAGGCAACTATGGCTACACCTTC
TRBD2 TRBJ2-3 few TRBV30 CAWTSGSTDTQYF TGTGCCTGGACTAGCGGCAGCACAGATACGCAGTATTTT
NA TRBJ1-5 few TRBV30 CAWSNPNQPQHF TGTGCCTGGAGTAATCCCAATCAGCCCCAGCATTTT
NA TRBJ2-5 NA TRBV7-6 CASSLPYETQYF TGTGCCAGCAGCCTCCCTTACGAGACCCAGTACTTC
NA TRBJ2-2 few TRBV29-1 CSVGQAPSGELFF TGCAGCGTTGGGCAGGCCCCCTCCGGGGAGCTGTTTTTT
NA TRBJ2-5 few TRBV6-6 CASSPGLPMETQYF TGTGCCAGCAGTCCGGGCCTCCCGATGGAGACCCAGTACTTC
NA TRBJ1-1 many TRBV13 CASSLGDRNTEAFF TGTGCCAGCAGCTTAGGGGACAGGAACACTGAAGCTTTCTTT
NA TRBJ1-2 many TRBV7-9 CASSWDNDGYTF TGTGCCAGCAGCTGGGACAACGATGGCTACACCTTC
TRBD1 TRBJ2-1 NA TRBV27 CASSLQGQGYNEQFF TGTGCCAGCAGTCTGCAGGGACAGGGGTACAATGAGCAGTTCTTC
NA TRBJ2-2 few TRBV30 CAWEQGANTGELFF TGTGCCTGGGAGCAGGGCGCGAACACCGGGGAGCTGTTTTTT
NA TRBJ1-1 NA TRBV6-5 CASSAREGRYTEAFF TGTGCCAGCAGTGCCCGTGAGGGTCGTTACACTGAAGCTTTCTTT
NA TRBJ1-1 few TRBV14 CASSQESPEAFF TGTGCCAGCAGCCAAGAGTCCCCTGAAGCTTTCTTT
NA TRBJ1-2 NA TRBV7-2 CASSFGGGLLSGYTF TGTGCCAGCAGCTTCGGAGGAGGGCTATTATCGGGCTACACCTTC
TRBD2 TRBJ2-1 NA TRBV29-1 CSVEGTSASSYNEQFF TGCAGCGTTGAAGGGACTAGCGCGAGCTCCTACAATGAGCAGTTCTTC
TRBD2 TRBJ2-1 few TRBV10-3 CAIRGTSGSSPSSYNEQFF TGTGCCATCAGGGGCACTAGCGGGAGTTCCCCTAGCTCCTACAATGAGCAGTTCTTC
NA TRBJ2-7 NA TRBV14 CASSQDLDRTYEQYF TGTGCCAGCAGCCAAGATCTAGACAGGACCTACGAGCAGTACTTC
TRBD2 TRBJ2-7 NA TRBV6-1 CASNSAGLGTNEQYF TGTGCCAGCAACTCAGCGGGACTAGGTACCAACGAGCAGTACTTC
NA TRBJ2-3 NA TRBV11-3 CASSHGQFHGDTQYF TGTGCCAGCAGCCACGGACAGTTCCATGGAGATACGCAGTATTTT
TRBD2 TRBJ2-7 many TRBV5-1 CASSLLPTSGSIYEQYF TGCGCCAGCAGCTTGCTCCCTACTAGCGGGAGCATATACGAGCAGTACTTC
TRBD1 TRBJ1-6 NA TRBV29-1 CSVAQGADSPLHF TGCAGCGTAGCACAGGGGGCGGATTCACCCCTCCACTTT
NA TRBJ2-1 NA TRBV5-1 CASSLRQGNNEQFF TGCGCCAGCAGCTTGCGCCAGGGGAACAATGAGCAGTTCTTC
NA TRBJ2-5 few TRBV28 CASSSSAGQEAQYF TGTGCCAGCAGTTCATCAGCGGGCCAAGAGGCCCAGTACTTC
NA TRBJ2-7 NA TRBV29-1 CSVGRQHSYEQYF TGCAGCGTTGGTAGACAGCACTCCTACGAGCAGTACTTC
TRBD2 TRBJ2-3 NA TRBV5-1 CASSVRSLSGTSVTDTQYF TGCGCCAGCAGCGTTCGCTCATTATCTGGGACTAGCGTTACAGATACGCAGTATTTT
TRBD1 TRBJ2-6 few TRBV14 CASSHFSGTGAGANVLTF TGTGCCAGCAGCCATTTTTCCGGGACAGGGGCTGGGGCCAACGTCCTGACTTTC
NA TRBJ1-2 many TRBV7-9 CASSLVPGPYGYTF TGTGCCAGCAGCTTAGTCCCAGGACCCTATGGCTACACCTTC
NA TRBJ2-1 few TRBV18 CASSPSGFDDEQFF TGTGCCAGCTCACCTTCGGGTTTCGACGATGAGCAGTTCTTC
TRBD1 TRBJ2-1 few TRBV15 CATSREGQGIDNEQFF TGTGCCACCAGCAGAGAGGGACAGGGTATCGACAATGAGCAGTTCTTC
TRBD2 TRBJ2-1 few TRBV28 CASEAGTTNNEQFF TGTGCCAGCGAAGCCGGGACTACAAACAATGAGCAGTTCTTC